Below, 20 T cell receptor beta chains from the same sample are listed, as sequenced in a study of cytomegalovirus exposure and HLA in healthy donors. Primers included in the PCR were 60 Vbeta and 13 Jbeta primers. Only in-frame clones appear in the TCRdb table, and some are missing; sequencing was by immunoSEQ multiplex PCR. In the table there are 150,000 to 200,000 clones, over 70% of which are singletons. The sequenced material came from PBMCs. The receptors come from a man in his forties in good health and CMV-seronegative.

This clone has only a few counts. This rearrangement joins TRBV10-3 to TRBJ2-1; 10 bases are shared with TRBD2. With 2 bases clipped from V and 5 bases from J, the junction kept 6 bases outside the gene matches. Germline CDR1 ENHRY, CDR2 SYGVKD. The CDR3 is 16 residues long. Here the CDR3 DNA reads TGTGCCATCAGTGAGAGTATCACTAGCGGGGACAATGAGCAGTTCTTC. It translates to CAISESITSGDNEQFF.

The chain combines TRBV6-5 with TRBJ2-4; 10 bases fit TRBD1. Germline CDR1 and CDR2: MNHEY and SVGAGI. Losses at the gene ends were 4 bases for V and 5 bases for J; bases not matched to a gene: 2. The CDR3 is made up of 14 amino acids. The CDR3 region is CASSLTGGENIQYF. The CDR3 DNA sequence: TGTGCCAGCAGTTTGACAGGGGGCGAAAACATTCAGTACTTC.

The V and J genes are TRBV30 and TRBJ2-3, with 12 bases aligning to TRBD2. CDR1 is GTSNPN and CDR2 is SVGIG in the germline V gene (reference sequence). With V trimmed by 0 bases and J by 3 bases, 10 bases remained unmatched. This CDR3 is 18 amino acids long. The CDR3 reads CAWSVTRLAGGLTDTQYF. CDR3 coding DNA: TGTGCCTGGAGTGTAACCCGGCTAGCGGGAGGGCTGACAGATACGCAGTATTTT.

V usage is TRBV6-5 and J usage is TRBJ2-3; TRBD2 matches at 16 bases. Germline values: CDR1 MNHEY, CDR2 SVGAGI. Trimming took 6 bases from V and 4 from J; bases not matched to a gene: 1. This CDR3 is built from 15 residues. The CDR3 spells CASRGLAGGPDTQYF. Here the CDR3 DNA reads TGTGCCAGCAGGGGACTAGCGGGGGGGCCAGATACGCAGTATTTT.

The chain combines TRBV29-1 with TRBJ2-6; 12 bases match TRBD1. Germline V gene sequence: CDR1 SQVTM, CDR2 ANQGSEA. This CDR3 is built from 16 residues. V dropped 6 bases and J dropped 2; count of bases not matched to a gene: 5. This CDR3 is CSVDGTGGTGANVLTF. The CDR3 DNA sequence: TGCAGCGTAGACGGGACAGGGGGCACTGGGGCCAACGTCCTGACTTTC.

The chain joins TRBV18 to TRBJ1-4, with 8 bases identical to TRBD1. Germline assignment: CDR1 KGHSH and CDR2 LQKENI. V dropped 3 bases and J dropped 6; count of bases not matched to a gene: 6. This CDR3 contains 15 residues. CDR3 sequence (DNA): TGTGCCAGCTCACCCACCGGACAGGGTTATGAAAAACTGTTTTTT. Amino acid sequence: CASSPTGQGYEKLFF. The full variable domain, completed using reference TRBV18 and TRBJ1-4, is NAGVMQNPRHLVRRRGQEARLRCSPMKGHSHVYWYRQLPEEGLKFMVYLQKENIIDESGMPKERFSAEFPKEGPSILRIQQVVRGDSAAYFCASSPTGQGYEKLFFGSGTQLSVL.

This clone was observed a single time. The gene calls are TRBV7-2 and TRBJ2-2, with D perhaps matching TRBD2 (6 bases). The CDR3 loop spans 15 amino acids. CDR1 is SGHTA, CDR2 FQGNSA, per germline. The germline V and J ends were trimmed by 5 bases and 2 bases, with 12 bases remaining between them. CDR3 sequence (DNA): TGTGCCAGCAGCCGTCTGGGAGGCAACACCGGGGAGCTGTTTTTT. It codes for CASSRLGGNTGELFF. The full variable domain, in which reference TRBV7-2 and TRBJ2-2 provide the parts outside the CDR3, is GAGVSQSPSNKVTEKGKDVELRCDPISGHTALYWYRQSLGQGLEFLIYFQGNSAPDKSGLPSDRFSAERTGGSVSTLTIQRTQQEDSAVYLCASSRLGGNTGELFFGEGSRLTVL.

The V call is TRBV19, the J call TRBJ2-3; D is undetermined. CDR3 length: 12 residues. Per the germline V gene, CDR1 is LNHDA and CDR2 is SQIVND (reference sequence). With 5 bases removed from V and 3 bases from J, the gap between germline ends came to 6 bases. The CDR3 DNA sequence: TGTGCCAGTAGTGCCGAGACAGATACGCAGTATTTT. This translates into CASSAETDTQYF.

CDR3 region: CASSLQLMNTEAFF. CDR3 DNA: TGTGCCAGCAGCTTGCAACTCATGAACACTGAAGCTTTCTTT. The rearrangement links TRBV5-8 to TRBJ1-1; D is uncertain. Germline V gives CDR1 SGHTS, CDR2 YDEGEE. V lost 1 base, J lost 0 bases, and 7 bases lay in between. The CDR3 length is 14 residues.

The chain carries TRBV5-1 and TRBJ1-4, with unresolved D. Trimming took off 1 base at V and 5 bases at J, with 12 bases between the two ends. Germline CDR1 SGHRS, CDR2 YFSETQ. This CDR3 has 15 residues. The CDR3 loop is CASSLHTQVNEKLFF. The CDR3 DNA reads TGCGCCAGCAGCTTGCACACCCAGGTCAATGAAAAACTGTTTTTT. The whole variable domain, filled in from reference TRBV5-1 and TRBJ1-4, reads KAGVTQTPRYLIKTRGQQVTLSCSPISGHRSVSWYQQTPGQGLQFLFEYFSETQRNKGNFPGRFSGRQFSNSRSEMNVSTLELGDSALYLCASSLHTQVNEKLFFGSGTQLSVL.

The chain links TRBV11-3 to TRBJ2-1; a weak D match, TRBD1 (5 bases). V was trimmed by 0 bases and J by 8 bases, leaving 11 bases between them. Germline CDR1 reads SGHNT; CDR2 reads YENEEA. CDR3 size: 14 residues. The CDR3 region has the DNA TGTGCCAGCAGCTTAGATACAGGTCAGGATGAGCAGTTCTTC. Residues: CASSLDTGQDEQFF.

The J gene is TRBJ2-4, the V gene TRBV7-2, with 7 nucleotides matching TRBD1. Losses at the gene ends were 8 bases for V and 0 bases for J; bases not matched to a gene: 16. There are 18 residues in the CDR3. Germline CDR1 reads SGHTA; CDR2 reads FQGNSA. CDR3 loop: CASAEVGTESLAKNIQYF. DNA of the CDR3: TGTGCCAGCGCTGAGGTGGGGACAGAGAGTCTAGCCAAAAACATTCAGTACTTC.

This chain joins TRBV7-9 and TRBJ2-2; 7 bases line up with TRBD2. The CDR3 totals 16 residues. V gave up 1 base and J gave up 3 bases; unmatched junction bases: 5. From germline, CDR1 is SEHNR and CDR2 FQNEAQ (reference sequence). The DNA for the CDR3 is TGTGCCAGCAGCTTAGGGAAGGCGGGGGACACCGGGGAGCTGTTTTTT. Its translation: CASSLGKAGDTGELFF.

This clone has a handful of counts. The chain combines TRBV5-6 with TRBJ1-4; TRBD1 matches at 10 bases. The ends lost 4 bases at V and 11 bases at J; junction bases unmatched: 11. The CDR3 covers 15 residues. CDR1 and CDR2 (germline): SGHDT, YYEEEE. DNA for the CDR3: TGTGCCAGCAGCGGGGCCGGGACAGGGGAGTCGAAACTGTTTTTT. Its translation is CASSGAGTGESKLFF.

The count of this clone is one. The gene calls are TRBV7-9 and TRBJ2-3, with 12 bases that match TRBD2. The germline CDR1 and CDR2 sequences are SEHNR and FQNEAQ (reference sequence). V trimming: 5 bases; J trimming: 4 bases; junction bases outside the gene matches: 7. The CDR3 is made up of 16 amino acids. CDR3 nucleotides: TGTGCCAGCAGCCAACCTAGCGGGGGGGCACCAGATACGCAGTATTTT. This encodes CASSQPSGGAPDTQYF.

The chain recombines TRBV14 with TRBJ2-5; D gene uncertain. Germline V gene data show CDR1 as SGHDN and CDR2 as FVKESK. The CDR3 has 12 residues. Between the trimmed V and J ends, which lost 0 bases and 7 bases, there was a span of 6 bases. The CDR3 here is CASSQDGVTQYF. The CDR3 nucleotides are TGTGCCAGCAGCCAAGACGGTGTGACCCAGTACTTC. Using reference TRBV14 and TRBJ2-5 for the parts outside the CDR3, the full variable domain is EAGVTQFPSHSVIEKGQTVTLRCDPISGHDNLYWYRRVMGKEIKFLLHFVKESKQDESGMPNNRFLAERTGGTYSTLKVQPAELEDSGVYFCASSQDGVTQYFGPGTRLLVL.

The chain combines TRBV7-9 with TRBJ1-2; D uncertain. V lost 5 bases and J lost 6, with 16 bases in between. CDR3 length: 14 amino acids. Germline lookup yields CDR1 SEHNR and CDR2 FQNEAQ (reference sequence). The CDR3 here is CASSPKREVDGYTF. Written as DNA, the CDR3 is TGTGCCAGCAGCCCGAAGCGGGAGGTCGATGGCTACACCTTC.

CDR3 protein: CASSLGSGNTEAFF. The CDR3 bases are TGTGCCAGCAGCTTGGGAAGCGGGAACACTGAAGCTTTCTTT. J is TRBJ1-1 and V is TRBV5-4; D remains unclear. Germline V gives CDR1 SGHNT, CDR2 YYREEE (reference sequence). This CDR3 comprises 14 residues. Trimming cost V 0 bases and J 1 base, with 7 bases left between them.

This chain uses TRBV5-6 with TRBJ2-3; 11 positions match TRBD2. After removal of 4 bases from V and 5 bases from J, the junction contained 6 bases not matched to a gene. The germline V gene encodes CDR1 SGHDT and CDR2 YYEEEE. The CDR3 has 15 residues. The CDR3 DNA follows: TGTGCCAGCAGCCACCTAGCGGGAGGCGAAGATACGCAGTATTTT. Encoded protein: CASSHLAGGEDTQYF.

The genes are TRBV5-1 and TRBJ2-5; D gene uncertain. Per germline, CDR1 SGHRS and CDR2 YFSETQ. This CDR3 has 13 residues. V lost 4 bases to trimming and J lost 4 bases, with 11 bases between them. Written as DNA, the CDR3 is TGCGCCAGCAGCGCCGACACCCTAGAGACCCAGTACTTC. It is translated as CASSADTLETQYF.